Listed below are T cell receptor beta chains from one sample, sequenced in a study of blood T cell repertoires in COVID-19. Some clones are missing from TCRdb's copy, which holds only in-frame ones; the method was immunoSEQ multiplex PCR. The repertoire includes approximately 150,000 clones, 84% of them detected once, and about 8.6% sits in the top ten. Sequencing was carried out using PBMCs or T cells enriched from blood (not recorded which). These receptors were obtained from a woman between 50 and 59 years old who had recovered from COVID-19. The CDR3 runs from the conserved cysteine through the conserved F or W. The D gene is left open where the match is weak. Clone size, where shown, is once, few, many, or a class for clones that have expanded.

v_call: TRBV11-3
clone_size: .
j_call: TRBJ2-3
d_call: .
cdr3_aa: CASSYPLFRGGSDTQYF
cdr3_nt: TGTGCCAGCAGCTACCCCCTCTTTAGGGGGGGATCAGATACGCAGTATTTT

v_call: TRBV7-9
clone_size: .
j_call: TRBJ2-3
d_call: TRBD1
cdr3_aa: CASSLWTGTTDTQYF
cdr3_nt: TGTGCCAGCAGCCTGTGGACAGGCACAACAGATACGCAGTATTTT

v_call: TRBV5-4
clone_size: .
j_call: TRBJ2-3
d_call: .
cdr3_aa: CASSRGTHLTDTQYF
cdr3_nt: TGTGCCAGCAGCCGGGGGACCCACCTGACAGATACGCAGTATTTT

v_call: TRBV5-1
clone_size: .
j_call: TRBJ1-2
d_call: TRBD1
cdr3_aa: CASSSDRGLGGYTF
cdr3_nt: TGCGCCAGCAGCTCGGACAGGGGGCTAGGTGGCTACACCTTC

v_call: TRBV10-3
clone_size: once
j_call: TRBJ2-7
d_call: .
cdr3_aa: CAISDPGQSVYEQYF
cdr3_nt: TGTGCCATCAGTGACCCGGGACAATCGGTTTACGAGCAGTACTTC

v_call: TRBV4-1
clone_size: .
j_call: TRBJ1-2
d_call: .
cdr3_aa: CASSQVGQGYGYTF
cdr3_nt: TGCGCCAGCAGCCAAGTTGGGCAGGGCTATGGCTACACCTTC

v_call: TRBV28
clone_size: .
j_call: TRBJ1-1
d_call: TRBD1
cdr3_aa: CASTGQLNTEAFF
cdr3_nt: TGTGCCAGCACGGGACAGCTGAACACTGAAGCTTTCTTT

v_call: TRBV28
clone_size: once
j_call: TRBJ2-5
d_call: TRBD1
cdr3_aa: CASSSPTGLQETQYF
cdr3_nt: TGTGCCAGCAGTTCCCCGACAGGGCTACAAGAGACCCAGTACTTC

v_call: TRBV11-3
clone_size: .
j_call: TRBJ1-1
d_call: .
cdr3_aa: CASNPRARGTEAFF
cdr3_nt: TGTGCCAGCAACCCCAGGGCTAGAGGCACTGAAGCTTTCTTT

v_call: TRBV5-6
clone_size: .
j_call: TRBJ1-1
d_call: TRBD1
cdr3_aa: CASRRQGWSTEAFF
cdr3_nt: TGTGCCAGCAGACGACAGGGTTGGAGCACTGAAGCTTTCTTT

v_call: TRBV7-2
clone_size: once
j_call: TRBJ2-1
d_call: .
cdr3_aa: CASSFGGISEQFF
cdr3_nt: TGTGCCAGCAGCTTTGGAGGGATCAGCGAGCAGTTCTTC